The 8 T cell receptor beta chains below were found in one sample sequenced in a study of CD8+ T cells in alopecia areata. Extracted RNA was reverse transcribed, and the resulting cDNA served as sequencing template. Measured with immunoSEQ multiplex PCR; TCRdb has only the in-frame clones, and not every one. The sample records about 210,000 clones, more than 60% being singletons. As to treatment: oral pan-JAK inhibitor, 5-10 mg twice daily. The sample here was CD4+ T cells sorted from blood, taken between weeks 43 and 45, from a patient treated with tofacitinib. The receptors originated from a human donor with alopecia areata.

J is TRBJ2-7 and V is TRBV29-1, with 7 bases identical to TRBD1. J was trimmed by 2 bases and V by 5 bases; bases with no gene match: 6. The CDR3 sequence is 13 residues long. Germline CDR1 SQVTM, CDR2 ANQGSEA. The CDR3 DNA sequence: TGCAGCGTTTTGGACAGGACGCCCTACGAGCAGTACTTC. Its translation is CSVLDRTPYEQYF.

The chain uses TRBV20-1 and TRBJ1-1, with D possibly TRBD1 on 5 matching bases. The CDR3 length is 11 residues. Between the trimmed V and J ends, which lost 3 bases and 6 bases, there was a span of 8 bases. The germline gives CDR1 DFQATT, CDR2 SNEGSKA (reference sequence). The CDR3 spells CSARGDSEAFF. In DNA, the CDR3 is TGCAGTGCTAGGGGGGACTCTGAAGCTTTCTTT.

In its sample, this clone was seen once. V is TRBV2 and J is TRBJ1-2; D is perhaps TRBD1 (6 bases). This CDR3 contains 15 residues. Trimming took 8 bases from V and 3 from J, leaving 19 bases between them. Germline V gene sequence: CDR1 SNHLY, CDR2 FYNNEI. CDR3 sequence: CASHLVPTGDYGYTF. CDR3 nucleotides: TGTGCCAGCCATCTAGTTCCGACAGGCGACTATGGCTACACCTTC.

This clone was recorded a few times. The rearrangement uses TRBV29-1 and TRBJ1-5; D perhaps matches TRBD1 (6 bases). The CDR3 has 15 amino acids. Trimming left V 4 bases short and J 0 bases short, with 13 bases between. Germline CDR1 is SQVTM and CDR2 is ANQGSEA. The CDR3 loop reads CSVAEQGNSNQPQHF. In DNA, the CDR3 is TGCAGCGTTGCGGAGCAGGGGAATAGCAATCAGCCCCAGCATTTT.

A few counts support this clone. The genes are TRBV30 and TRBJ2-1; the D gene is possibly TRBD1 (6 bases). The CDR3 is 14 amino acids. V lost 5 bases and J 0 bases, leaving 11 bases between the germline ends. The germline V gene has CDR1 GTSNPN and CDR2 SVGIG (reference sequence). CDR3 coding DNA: TGTGCCTGGGCCACAGGGAGCTCCTACAATGAGCAGTTCTTC. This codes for CAWATGSSYNEQFF.

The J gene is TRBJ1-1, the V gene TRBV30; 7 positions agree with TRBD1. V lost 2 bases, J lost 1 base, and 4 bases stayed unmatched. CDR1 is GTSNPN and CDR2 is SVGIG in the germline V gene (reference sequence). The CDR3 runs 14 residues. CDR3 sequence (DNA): TGTGCCTGGAGTCGGGACAGTAAGAACACTGAAGCTTTCTTT. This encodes CAWSRDSKNTEAFF.

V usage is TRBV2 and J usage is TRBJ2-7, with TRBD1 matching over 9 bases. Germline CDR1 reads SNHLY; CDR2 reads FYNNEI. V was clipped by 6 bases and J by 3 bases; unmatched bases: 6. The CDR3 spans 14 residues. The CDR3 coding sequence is TGTGCCAGCAGGGTCCCGGGACAGGGCTACGAGCAGTACTTC. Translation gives CASRVPGQGYEQYF. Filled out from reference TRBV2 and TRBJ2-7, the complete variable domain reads EPEVTQTPSHQVTQMGQEVILRCVPISNHLYFYWYRQILGQKVEFLVSFYNNEISEKSEIFDDQFSVERPDGSNFTLKIRSTKLEDSAMYFCASRVPGQGYEQYFGPGTRLTVT.

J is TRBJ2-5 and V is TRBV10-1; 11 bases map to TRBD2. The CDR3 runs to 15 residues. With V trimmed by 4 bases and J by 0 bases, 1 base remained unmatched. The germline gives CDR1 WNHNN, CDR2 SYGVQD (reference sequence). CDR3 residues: CASSASGGNQETQYF. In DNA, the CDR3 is TGCGCCAGCAGTGCTAGCGGGGGGAACCAAGAGACCCAGTACTTC.